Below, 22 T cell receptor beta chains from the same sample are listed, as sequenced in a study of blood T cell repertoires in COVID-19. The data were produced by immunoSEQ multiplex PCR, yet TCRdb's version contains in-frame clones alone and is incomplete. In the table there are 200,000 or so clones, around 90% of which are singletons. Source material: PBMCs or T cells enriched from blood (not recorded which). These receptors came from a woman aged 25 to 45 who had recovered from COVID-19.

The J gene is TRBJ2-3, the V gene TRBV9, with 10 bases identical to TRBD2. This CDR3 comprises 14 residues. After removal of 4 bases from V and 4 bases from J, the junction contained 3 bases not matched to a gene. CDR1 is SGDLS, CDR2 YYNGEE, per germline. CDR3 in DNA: TGTGCCAGCAGCTCTAGCGGGGGCGCAGATACGCAGTATTTT. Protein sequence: CASSSSGGADTQYF.

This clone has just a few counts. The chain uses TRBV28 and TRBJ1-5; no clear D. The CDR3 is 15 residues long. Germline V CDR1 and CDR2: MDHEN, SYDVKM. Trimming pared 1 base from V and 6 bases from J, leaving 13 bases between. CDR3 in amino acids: CASSLYAGYSQPQHF. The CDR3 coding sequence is TGTGCCAGCAGTTTATACGCCGGGTATAGTCAGCCCCAGCATTTT.

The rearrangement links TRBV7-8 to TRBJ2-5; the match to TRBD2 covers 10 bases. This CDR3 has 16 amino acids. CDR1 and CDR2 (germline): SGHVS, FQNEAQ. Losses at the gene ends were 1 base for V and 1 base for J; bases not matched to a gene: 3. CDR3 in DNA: TGTGCCAGCAGCTTAGTTCTAGCGGGGGCCCAAGAGACCCAGTACTTC. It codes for CASSLVLAGAQETQYF. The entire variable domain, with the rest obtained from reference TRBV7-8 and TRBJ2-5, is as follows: GAGVSQSPRYKVAKRGQDVALRCDPISGHVSLFWYQQALGQGPEFLTYFQNEAQLDKSGLPSDRFFAERPEGSVSTLKIQRTQQEDSAVYLCASSLVLAGAQETQYFGPGTRLLVL.

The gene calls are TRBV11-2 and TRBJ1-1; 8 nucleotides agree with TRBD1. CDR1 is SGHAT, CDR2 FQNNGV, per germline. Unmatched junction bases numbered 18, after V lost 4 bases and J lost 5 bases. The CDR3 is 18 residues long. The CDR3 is CASSSGFFRGPIQTEAFF. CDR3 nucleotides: TGTGCCAGCAGCTCCGGGTTCTTCAGGGGGCCGATCCAGACTGAAGCTTTCTTT.

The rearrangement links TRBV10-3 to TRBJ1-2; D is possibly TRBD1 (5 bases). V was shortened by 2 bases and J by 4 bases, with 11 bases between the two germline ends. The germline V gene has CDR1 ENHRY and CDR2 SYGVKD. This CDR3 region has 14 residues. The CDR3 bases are TGTGCCATCAGTGAGCAGGACGGGGGCTATGGCTACACCTTC. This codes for CAISEQDGGYGYTF.

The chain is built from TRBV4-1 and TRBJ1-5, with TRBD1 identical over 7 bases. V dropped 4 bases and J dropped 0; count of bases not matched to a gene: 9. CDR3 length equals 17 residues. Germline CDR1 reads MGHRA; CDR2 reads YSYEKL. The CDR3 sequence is CASSPKPGTDSNQPQHF. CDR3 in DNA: TGCGCCAGCAGCCCCAAGCCCGGGACAGATAGCAATCAGCCCCAGCATTTT.

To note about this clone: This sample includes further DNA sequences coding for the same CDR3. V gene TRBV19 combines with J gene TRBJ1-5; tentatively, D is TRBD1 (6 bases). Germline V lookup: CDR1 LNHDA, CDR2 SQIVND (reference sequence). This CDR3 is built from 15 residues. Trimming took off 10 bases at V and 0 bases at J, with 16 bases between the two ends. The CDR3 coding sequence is TGTGCCACCCGGGGGGGGCCTTCTAGCAATCAGCCCCAGCATTTT. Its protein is CATRGGPSSNQPQHF.

The CDR3 DNA sequence: TGTGCCAGCAGCTCCGCGGCGGGTCTCAATCAGCCCCAGCATTTT. Protein sequence: CASSSAAGLNQPQHF. The chain carries TRBV28 and TRBJ1-5; D is uncertain. Per the germline V gene, CDR1 is MDHEN and CDR2 is SYDVKM. The CDR3 has 15 amino acids. V was cut by 6 bases and J by 3 bases, with 15 bases left in between.

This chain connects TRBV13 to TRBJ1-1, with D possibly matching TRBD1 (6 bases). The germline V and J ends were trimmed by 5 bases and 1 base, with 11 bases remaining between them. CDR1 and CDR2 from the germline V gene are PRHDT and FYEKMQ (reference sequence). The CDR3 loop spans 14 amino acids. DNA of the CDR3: TGTGCCAGCAGCCCCGGACAGACGAACACTGAAGCTTTCTTT. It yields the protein CASSPGQTNTEAFF.

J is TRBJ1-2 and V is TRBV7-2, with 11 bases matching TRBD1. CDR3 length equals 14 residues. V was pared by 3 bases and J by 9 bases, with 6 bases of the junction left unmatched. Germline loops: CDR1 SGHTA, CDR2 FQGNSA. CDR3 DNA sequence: TGTGCCAGCAGCTTCCAGGACAGGGGGCTCCGCTACACCTTC. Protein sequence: CASSFQDRGLRYTF.

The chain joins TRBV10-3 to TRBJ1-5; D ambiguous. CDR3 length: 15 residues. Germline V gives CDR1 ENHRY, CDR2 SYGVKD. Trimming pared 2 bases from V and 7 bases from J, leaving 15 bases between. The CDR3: CAISETHGRVQPQHF. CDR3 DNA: TGTGCCATCAGTGAGACACACGGGCGGGTCCAGCCCCAGCATTTT.

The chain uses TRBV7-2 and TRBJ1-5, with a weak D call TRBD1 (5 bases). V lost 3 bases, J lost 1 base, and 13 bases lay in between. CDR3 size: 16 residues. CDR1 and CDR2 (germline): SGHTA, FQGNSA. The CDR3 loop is CASSFSPGMSNQPQHF. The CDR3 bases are TGTGCCAGCAGCTTTAGTCCAGGGATGAGCAATCAGCCCCAGCATTTT.

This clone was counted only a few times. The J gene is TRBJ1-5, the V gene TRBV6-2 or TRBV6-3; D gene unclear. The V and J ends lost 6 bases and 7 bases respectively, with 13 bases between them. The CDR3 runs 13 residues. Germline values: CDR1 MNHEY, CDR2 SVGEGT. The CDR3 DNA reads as TGTGCCAGCAGCCGGCCGGCGGGGCAGCCCCAGCATTTT. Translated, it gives CASSRPAGQPQHF.

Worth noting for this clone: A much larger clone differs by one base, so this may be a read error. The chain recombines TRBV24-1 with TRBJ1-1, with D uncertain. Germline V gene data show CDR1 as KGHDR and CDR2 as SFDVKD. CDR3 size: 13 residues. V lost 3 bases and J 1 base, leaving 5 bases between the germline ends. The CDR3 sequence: CATSDAGNTEAFF. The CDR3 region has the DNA TGTGCCACCAGTGATGCAGGGAACACTGAAGCTTTCTTT.

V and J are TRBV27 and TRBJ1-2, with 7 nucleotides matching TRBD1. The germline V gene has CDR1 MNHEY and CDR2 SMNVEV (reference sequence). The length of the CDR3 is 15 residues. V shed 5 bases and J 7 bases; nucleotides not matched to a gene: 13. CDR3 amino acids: CASSLKVRGGFGYTF. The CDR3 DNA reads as TGTGCCAGCAGTCTAAAGGTGCGAGGGGGCTTTGGCTACACCTTC.

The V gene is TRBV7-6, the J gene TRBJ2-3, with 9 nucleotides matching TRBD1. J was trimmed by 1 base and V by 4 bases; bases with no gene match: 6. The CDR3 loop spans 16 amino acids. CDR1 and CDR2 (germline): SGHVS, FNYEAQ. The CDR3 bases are TGTGCCAGCAGCTGGGGACAGGGACTCCGCACAGATACGCAGTATTTT. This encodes CASSWGQGLRTDTQYF.

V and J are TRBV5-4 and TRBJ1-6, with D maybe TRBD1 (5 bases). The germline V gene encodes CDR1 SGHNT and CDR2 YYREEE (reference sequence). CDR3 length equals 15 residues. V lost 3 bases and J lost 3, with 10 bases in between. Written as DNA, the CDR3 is TGTGCCAGCAGCTGGGGGGAGCGCTATAATTCACCCCTCCACTTT. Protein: CASSWGERYNSPLHF.

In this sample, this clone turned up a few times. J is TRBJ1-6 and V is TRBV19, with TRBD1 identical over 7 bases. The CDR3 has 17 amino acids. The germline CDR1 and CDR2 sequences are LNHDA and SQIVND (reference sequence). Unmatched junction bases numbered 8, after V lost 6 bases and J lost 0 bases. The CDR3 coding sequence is TGTGCCAGTAGAAGGGACAGAACCCACTCCTATAATTCACCCCTCCACTTT. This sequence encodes CASRRDRTHSYNSPLHF.

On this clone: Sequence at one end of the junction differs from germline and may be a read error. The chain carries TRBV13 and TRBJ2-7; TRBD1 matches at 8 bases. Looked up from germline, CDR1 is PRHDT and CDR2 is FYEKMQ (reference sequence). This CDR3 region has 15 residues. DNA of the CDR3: TGTGCCAGCAGCGTAGGGACAGGTTCGTCCTACGAGCAGTACTTC. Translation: CASSVGTGSSYEQYF.

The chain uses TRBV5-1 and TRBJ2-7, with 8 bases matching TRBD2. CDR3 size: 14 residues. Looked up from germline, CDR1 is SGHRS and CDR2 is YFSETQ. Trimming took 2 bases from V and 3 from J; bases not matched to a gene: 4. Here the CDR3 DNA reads TGCGCCAGCAGCTTCGGGGGGGCCGTCTACGAGCAGTACTTC. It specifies CASSFGGAVYEQYF.

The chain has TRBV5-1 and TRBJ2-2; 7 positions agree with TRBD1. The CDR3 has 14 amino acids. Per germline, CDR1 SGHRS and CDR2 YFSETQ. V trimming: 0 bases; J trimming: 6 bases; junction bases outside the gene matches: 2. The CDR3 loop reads CASSLGQGPGELFF. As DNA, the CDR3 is TGCGCCAGCAGCTTGGGACAGGGTCCCGGGGAGCTGTTTTTT.

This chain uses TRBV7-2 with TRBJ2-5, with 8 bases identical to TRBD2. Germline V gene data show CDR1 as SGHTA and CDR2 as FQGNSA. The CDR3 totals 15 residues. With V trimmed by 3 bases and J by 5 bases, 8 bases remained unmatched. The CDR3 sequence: CASSFGRGARETQYF. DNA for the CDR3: TGTGCCAGCAGCTTCGGGCGGGGGGCTAGGGAGACCCAGTACTTC.